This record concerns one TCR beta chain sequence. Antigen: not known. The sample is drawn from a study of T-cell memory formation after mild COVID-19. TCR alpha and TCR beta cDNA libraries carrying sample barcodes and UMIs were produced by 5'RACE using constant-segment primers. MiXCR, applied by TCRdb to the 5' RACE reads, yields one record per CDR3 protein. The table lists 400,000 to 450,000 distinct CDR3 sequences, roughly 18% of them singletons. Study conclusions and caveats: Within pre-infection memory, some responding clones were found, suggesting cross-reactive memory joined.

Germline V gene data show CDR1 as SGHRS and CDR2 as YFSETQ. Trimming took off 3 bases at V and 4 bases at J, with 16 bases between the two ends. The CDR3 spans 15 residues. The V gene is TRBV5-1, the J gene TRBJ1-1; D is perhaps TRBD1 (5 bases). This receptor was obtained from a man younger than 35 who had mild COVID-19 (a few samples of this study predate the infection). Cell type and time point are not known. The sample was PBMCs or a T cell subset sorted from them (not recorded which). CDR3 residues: CASSSQGPGSTEAFF. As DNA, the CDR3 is TGCGCCAGCAGCTCTCAGGGACCGGGATCCACTGAAGCTTTCTTT.